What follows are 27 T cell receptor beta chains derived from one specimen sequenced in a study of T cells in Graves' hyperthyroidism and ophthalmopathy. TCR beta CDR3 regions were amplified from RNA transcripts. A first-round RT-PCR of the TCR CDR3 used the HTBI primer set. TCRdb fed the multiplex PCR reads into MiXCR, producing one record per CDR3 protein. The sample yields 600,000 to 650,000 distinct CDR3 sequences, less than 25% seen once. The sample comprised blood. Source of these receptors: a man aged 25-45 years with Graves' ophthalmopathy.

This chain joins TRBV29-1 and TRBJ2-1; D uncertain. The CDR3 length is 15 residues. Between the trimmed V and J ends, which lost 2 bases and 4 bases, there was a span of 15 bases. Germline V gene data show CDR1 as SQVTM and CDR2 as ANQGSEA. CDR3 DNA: TGCAGCGTTGAACACTCCCAGCGTCGATACAATGAGCAGTTCTTC. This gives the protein CSVEHSQRRYNEQFF.

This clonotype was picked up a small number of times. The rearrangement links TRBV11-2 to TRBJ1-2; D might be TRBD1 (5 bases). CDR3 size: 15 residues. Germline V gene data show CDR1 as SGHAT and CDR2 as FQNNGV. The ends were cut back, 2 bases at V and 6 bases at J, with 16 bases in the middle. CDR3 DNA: TGTGCCAGCAGCTTACAGGGTGGCGTGTTGGATGGCTACACCTTC. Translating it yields CASSLQGGVLDGYTF.

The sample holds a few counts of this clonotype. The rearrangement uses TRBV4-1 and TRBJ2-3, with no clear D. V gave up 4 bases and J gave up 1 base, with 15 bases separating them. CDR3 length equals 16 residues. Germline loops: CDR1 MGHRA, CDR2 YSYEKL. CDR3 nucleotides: TGCGCCAGCAGCCGCACTTTGGCGGCTCGCACAGATACGCAGTATTTT. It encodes CASSRTLAARTDTQYF.

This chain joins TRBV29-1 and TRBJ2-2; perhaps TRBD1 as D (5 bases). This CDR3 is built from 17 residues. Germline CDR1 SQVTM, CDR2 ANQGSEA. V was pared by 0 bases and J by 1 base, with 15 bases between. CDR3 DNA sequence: TGCAGCGTTGAAGATTGGAATGCAGGGAAGAACACCGGGGAGCTGTTTTTT. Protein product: CSVEDWNAGKNTGELFF.

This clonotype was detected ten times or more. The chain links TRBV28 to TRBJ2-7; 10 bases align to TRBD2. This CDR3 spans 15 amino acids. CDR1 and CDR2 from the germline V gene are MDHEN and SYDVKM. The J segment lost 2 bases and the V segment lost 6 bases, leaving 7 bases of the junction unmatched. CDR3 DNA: TGTGCCAGCAGGTCACCCCTAGCGGGGGCCTACGAGCAGTACTTC. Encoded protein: CASRSPLAGAYEQYF.

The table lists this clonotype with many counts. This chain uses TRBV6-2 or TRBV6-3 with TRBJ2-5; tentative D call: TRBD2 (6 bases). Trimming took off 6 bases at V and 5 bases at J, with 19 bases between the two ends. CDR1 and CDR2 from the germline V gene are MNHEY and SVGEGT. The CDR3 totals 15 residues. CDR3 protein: CASSLLGTPEETQYF. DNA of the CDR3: TGTGCCAGCAGCCTACTCGGGACTCCGGAGGAGACCCAGTACTTC.

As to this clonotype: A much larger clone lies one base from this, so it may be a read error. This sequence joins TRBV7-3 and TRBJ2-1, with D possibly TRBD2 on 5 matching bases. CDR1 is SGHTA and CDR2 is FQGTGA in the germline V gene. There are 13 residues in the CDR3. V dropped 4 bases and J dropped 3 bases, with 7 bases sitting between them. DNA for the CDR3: TGTGCCAGCAGCTCTAGCTTCTACAATGAGCAGTTCTTC. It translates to CASSSSFYNEQFF.

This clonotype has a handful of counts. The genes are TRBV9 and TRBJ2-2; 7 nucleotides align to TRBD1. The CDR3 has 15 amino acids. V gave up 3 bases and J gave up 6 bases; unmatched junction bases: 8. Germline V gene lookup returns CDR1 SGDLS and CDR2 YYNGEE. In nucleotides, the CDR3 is TGTGCCAGCAGCGCCCCCGAGGGGGCCGCCGGGGAGCTGTTTTTT. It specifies CASSAPEGAAGELFF.

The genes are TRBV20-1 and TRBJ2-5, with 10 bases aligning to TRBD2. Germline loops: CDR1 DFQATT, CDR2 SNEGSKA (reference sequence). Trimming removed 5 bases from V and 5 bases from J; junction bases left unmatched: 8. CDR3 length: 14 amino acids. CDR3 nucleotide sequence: TGCAGTGCTCTAGAGCGGGAGGGCCGGGAGACCCAGTACTTC. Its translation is CSALEREGRETQYF.

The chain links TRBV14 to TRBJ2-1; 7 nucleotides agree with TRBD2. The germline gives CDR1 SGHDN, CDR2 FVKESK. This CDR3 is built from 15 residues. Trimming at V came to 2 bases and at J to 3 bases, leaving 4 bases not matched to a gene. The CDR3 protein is CASSQLRGVYNEQFF. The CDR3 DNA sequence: TGTGCCAGCAGCCAATTACGGGGGGTCTACAATGAGCAGTTCTTC.

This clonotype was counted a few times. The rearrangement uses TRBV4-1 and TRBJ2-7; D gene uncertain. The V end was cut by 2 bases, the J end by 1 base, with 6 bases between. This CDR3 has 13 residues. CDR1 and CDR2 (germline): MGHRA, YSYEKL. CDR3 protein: CASSQILSYEQYF. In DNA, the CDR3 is TGCGCCAGCAGCCAAATTTTATCCTACGAGCAGTACTTC.

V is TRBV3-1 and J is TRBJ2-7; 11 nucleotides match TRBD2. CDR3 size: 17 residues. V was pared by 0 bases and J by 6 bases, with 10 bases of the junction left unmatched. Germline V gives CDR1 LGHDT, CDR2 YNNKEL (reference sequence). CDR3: CASSQDEGLAGGREQYF. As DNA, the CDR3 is TGTGCCAGCAGCCAAGATGAAGGGCTAGCGGGAGGCCGCGAGCAGTACTTC.

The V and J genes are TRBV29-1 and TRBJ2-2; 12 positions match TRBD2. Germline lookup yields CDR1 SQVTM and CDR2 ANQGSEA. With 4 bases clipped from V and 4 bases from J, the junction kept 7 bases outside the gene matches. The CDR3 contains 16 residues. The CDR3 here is CSVVLAGGRATGELFF. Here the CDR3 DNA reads TGCAGCGTTGTTCTAGCGGGAGGGCGGGCCACCGGGGAGCTGTTTTTT.

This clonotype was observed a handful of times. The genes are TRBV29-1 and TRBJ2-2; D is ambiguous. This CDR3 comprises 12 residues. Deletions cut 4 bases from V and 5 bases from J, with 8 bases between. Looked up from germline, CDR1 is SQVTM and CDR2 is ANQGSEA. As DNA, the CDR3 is TGCAGCGTTGCGGACGGGACCGGGGAGCTGTTTTTT. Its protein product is CSVADGTGELFF.

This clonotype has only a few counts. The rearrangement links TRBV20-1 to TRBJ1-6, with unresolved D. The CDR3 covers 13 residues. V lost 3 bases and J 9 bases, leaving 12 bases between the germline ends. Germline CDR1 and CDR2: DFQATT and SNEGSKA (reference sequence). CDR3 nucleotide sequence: TGCAGTGCTAGGCCGCCCTCGAGTTCACCCCTCCACTTT. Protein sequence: CSARPPSSSPLHF.

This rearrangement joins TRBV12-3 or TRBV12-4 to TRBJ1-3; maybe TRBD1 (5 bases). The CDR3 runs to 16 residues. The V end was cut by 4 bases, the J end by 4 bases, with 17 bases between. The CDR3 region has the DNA TGTGCCAGCAGTTCCCCTGGTCTAGGGGTCGGAAACACCATATATTTT. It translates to CASSSPGLGVGNTIYF.

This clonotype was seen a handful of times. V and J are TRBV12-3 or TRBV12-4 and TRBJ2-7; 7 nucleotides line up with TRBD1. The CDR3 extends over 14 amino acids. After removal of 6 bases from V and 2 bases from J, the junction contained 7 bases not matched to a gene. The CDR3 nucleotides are TGTGCCAGCAGCCCCGCCGGGACAGCCTACGAGCAGTACTTC. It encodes CASSPAGTAYEQYF.

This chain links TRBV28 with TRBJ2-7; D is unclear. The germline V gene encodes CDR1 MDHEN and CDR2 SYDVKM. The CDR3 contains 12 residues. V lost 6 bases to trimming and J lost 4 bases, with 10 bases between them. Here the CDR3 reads CASSSRRYEQYF. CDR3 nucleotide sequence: TGTGCCAGCAGCTCACGTCGATACGAGCAGTACTTC.

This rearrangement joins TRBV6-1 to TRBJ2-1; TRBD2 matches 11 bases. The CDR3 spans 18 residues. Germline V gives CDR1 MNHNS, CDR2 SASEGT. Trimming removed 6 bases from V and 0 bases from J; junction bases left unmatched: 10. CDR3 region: CASSRARSGRASYNEQFF. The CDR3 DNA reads TGTGCCAGCAGCCGGGCTCGTAGCGGGAGGGCCTCCTACAATGAGCAGTTCTTC.

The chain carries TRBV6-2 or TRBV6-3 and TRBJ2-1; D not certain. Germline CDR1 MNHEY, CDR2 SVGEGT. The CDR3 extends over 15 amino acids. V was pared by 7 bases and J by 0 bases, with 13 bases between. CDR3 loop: CASNQRPFSYNEQFF. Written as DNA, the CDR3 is TGTGCCAGCAACCAACGACCCTTCTCCTACAATGAGCAGTTCTTC.

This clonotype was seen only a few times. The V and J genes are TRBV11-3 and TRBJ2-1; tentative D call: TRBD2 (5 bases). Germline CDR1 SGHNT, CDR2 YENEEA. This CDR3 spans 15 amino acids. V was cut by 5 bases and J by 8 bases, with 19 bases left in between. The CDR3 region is CASSPDAMGVDEQFF. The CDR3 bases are TGTGCCAGCAGCCCCGACGCTATGGGAGTTGATGAGCAGTTCTTC.

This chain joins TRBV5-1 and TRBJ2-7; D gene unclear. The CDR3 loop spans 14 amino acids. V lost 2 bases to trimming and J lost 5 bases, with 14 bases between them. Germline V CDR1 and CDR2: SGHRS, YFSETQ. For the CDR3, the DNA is TGCGCCAGCAGCTTCGGGCAGCCCCGGGACGAGCAGTACTTC. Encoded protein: CASSFGQPRDEQYF.

CDR3 DNA: TGCAGTGCTCACTCCACACTAGCGGGAGGTCCCAATGAGCAGTTCTTC. Its translation is CSAHSTLAGGPNEQFF. The V call is TRBV20-1, the J call TRBJ2-1; 12 bases map to TRBD2. The V gene's germline CDR1 is DFQATT and CDR2 SNEGSKA (reference sequence). The V and J ends lost 5 bases and 6 bases, in that order; junction bases with no gene match: 11. The CDR3 totals 16 residues.

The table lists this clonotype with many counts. This chain's CDR3 is CSASPSRVDYEQYF. The CDR3 nucleotides are TGCAGTGCCAGCCCCTCGCGAGTGGACTACGAGCAGTACTTC. V usage is TRBV20-1 and J usage is TRBJ2-7, with D uncertain. The CDR3 runs to 14 residues. Germline CDR1 and CDR2: DFQATT and SNEGSKA (reference sequence). Trimming removed 6 bases at V and 3 bases at J, with 18 bases between.

The CDR3 region is CASSQGTTYNEQFF. The CDR3 coding sequence is TGTGCCAGCAGTCAAGGCACCACCTACAATGAGCAGTTCTTC. The chain combines TRBV28 with TRBJ2-1; D gene unclear. The CDR3 has 14 amino acids. CDR1 is MDHEN, CDR2 SYDVKM, per germline. The V and J ends lost 5 bases and 2 bases respectively, with 10 bases between them.

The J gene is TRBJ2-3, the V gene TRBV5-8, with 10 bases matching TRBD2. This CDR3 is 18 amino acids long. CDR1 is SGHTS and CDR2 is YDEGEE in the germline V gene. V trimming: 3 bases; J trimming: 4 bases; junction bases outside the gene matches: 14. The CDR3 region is CASSSGAGGPRKADTQYF. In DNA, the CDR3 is TGTGCCAGCAGCTCGGGAGCGGGAGGGCCGAGGAAGGCAGATACGCAGTATTTT.

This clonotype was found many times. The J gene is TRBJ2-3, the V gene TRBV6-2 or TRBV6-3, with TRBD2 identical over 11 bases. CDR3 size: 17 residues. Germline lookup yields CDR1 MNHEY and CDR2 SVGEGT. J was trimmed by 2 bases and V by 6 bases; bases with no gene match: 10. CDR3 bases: TGTGCCAGCAGCCGGCCAGCGACTAGCGGGATCACAGATACGCAGTATTTT. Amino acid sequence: CASSRPATSGITDTQYF.